The present T cell receptor beta chain was sequenced within a study of cytomegalovirus exposure and HLA in healthy donors. The overall study: The 100 to 150 validation repertoires matched the 600 to 700 first-cohort repertoires in platform, a later analysis reported.

The repertoire was sequenced with immunoSEQ multiplex PCR; TCRdb's copy has only in-frame clones and lacks some. The table records about 120,000 clones, around 90% of them present only once. Whole-study results and caveats: Researchers catalogued some 160 TCR beta chains as cytomegalovirus-associated. Cytomegalovirus status was reportedly diagnosed by the classifier with high specificity and sensitivity.

As to this clone: Antigen specificity is unknown.

Per germline, CDR1 SGHAT and CDR2 FQNNGV. The CDR3 contains 16 residues. Trimming took 5 bases from V and 0 from J; bases not matched to a gene: 3. The chain couples TRBV11-2 to TRBJ2-2; TRBD2 aligns across 10 bases. Sequences were obtained from PBMCs. The TCR sequence derives from a woman aged 18-35 years in good health and CMV-seronegative. CDR3 bases: TGTGCCAGCAGCGGGACTAGCGTCGCGAACACCGGGGAGCTGTTTTTT. Amino acids: CASSGTSVANTGELFF.